The T cell receptor beta chain under discussion was sequenced for a study of T-cell memory formation after mild COVID-19. The authors produced TCR alpha and TCR beta cDNA libraries with sample barcodes and UMIs by 5'RACE using constant-segment primers. TCRdb ran MiXCR on the 5' RACE reads and lists one entry per CDR3 protein. The sample consists of roughly 180,000 distinct CDR3 sequences, around a tenth of them appearing once. This clonotype was seen only a few times. The germline V and J ends were trimmed by 5 bases and 7 bases, with 3 bases remaining between them. The CDR3 runs 10 residues. The V gene's germline CDR1 is SEHNR and CDR2 FQNEAQ (reference sequence).

The chain combines TRBV7-9 with TRBJ2-4; D gene uncertain. This receptor was identified in a man aged 18 to 29 who had mild COVID-19 (a few samples of this study predate the infection). Cell type and time point are not known. Sequenced sample: PBMCs or a T cell subset sorted from them (not recorded which). This CDR3 reads CASSSNIQYF. In nucleotides, the CDR3 is TGTGCCAGCAGCAGTAACATTCAGTACTTC.